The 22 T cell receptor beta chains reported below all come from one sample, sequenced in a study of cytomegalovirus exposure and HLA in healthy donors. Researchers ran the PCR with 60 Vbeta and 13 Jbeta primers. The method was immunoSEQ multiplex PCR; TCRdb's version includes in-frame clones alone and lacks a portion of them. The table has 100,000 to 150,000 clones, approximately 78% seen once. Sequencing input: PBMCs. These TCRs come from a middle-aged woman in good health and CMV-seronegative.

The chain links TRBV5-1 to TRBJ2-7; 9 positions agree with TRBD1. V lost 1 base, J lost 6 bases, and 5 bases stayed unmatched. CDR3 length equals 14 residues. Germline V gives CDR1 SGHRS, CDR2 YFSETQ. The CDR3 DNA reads TGCGCCAGCAGCTTGTTGACAGGGGGAAGCGAGCAGTACTTC. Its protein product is CASSLLTGGSEQYF.

DNA for the CDR3: TGTGCCAGTTCGACAGGGAAGGATCAGCCCCAGCATTTT. Translating gives CASSTGKDQPQHF. The chain couples TRBV6-5 to TRBJ1-5, with 7 bases matching TRBD1. This CDR3 has 13 amino acids. The V gene's germline CDR1 is MNHEY and CDR2 SVGAGI. V was pared by 9 bases and J by 5 bases, with 7 bases of the junction left unmatched.

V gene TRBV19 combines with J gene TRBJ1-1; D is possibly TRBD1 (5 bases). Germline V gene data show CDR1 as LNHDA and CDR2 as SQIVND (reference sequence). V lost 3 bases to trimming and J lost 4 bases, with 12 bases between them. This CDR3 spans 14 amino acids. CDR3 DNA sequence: TGTGCCAGTAGTATTAAAGGGGCAGGCACTGAAGCTTTCTTT. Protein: CASSIKGAGTEAFF. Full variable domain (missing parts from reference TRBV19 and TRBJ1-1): DGGITQSPKYLFRKEGQNVTLSCEQNLNHDAMYWYRQDPGQGLRLIYYSQIVNDFQKGDIAEGYSVSREKKESFPLTVTSAQKNPTAFYLCASSIKGAGTEAFFGQGTRLTVV.

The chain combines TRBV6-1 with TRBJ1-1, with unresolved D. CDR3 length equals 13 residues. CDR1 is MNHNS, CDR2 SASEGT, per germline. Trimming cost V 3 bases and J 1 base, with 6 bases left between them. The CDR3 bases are TGTGCCAGCAGTGAGCACAGGAACACTGAAGCTTTCTTT. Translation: CASSEHRNTEAFF.

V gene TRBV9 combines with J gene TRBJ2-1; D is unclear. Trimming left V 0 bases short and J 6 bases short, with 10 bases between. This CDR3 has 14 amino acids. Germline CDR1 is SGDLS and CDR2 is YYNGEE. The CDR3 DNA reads TGTGCCAGCAGCGTAGAGGCTAGTTGCAATGAGCAGTTCTTC. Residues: CASSVEASCNEQFF.

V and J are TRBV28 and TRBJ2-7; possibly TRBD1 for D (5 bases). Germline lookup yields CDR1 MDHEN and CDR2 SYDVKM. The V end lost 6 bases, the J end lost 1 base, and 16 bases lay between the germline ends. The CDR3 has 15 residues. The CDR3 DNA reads TGTGCCAGCAGCTCTCCCGGACACACATCCTACGAGCAGTACTTC. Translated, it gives CASSSPGHTSYEQYF. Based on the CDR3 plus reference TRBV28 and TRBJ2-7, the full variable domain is DVKVTQSSRYLVKRTGEKVFLECVQDMDHENMFWYRQDPGLGLRLIYFSYDVKMKEKGDIPEGYSVSREKKERFSLILESASTNQTSMYLCASSSPGHTSYEQYFGPGTRLTVT.

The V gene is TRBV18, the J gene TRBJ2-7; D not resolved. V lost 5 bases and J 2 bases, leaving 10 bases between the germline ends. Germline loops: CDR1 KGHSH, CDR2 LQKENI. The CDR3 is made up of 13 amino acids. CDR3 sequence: CASSVATPYEQYF. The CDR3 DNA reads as TGTGCCAGCTCAGTAGCCACCCCCTACGAGCAGTACTTC.

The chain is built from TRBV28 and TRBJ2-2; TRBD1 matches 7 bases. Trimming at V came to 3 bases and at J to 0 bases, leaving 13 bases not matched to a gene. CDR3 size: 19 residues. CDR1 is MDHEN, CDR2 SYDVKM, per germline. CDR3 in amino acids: CASSFSGTVYLSNTGELFF. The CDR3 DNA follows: TGTGCCAGCAGTTTCTCGGGGACAGTTTATCTTTCGAACACCGGGGAGCTGTTTTTT.

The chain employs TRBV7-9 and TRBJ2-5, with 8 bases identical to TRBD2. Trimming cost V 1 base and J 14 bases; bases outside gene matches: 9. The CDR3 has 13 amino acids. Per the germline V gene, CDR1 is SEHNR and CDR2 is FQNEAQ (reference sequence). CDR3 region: CASSLGPGLEVYF. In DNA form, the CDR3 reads TGTGCCAGCAGCTTAGGACCGGGACTAGAGGTATACTTC.

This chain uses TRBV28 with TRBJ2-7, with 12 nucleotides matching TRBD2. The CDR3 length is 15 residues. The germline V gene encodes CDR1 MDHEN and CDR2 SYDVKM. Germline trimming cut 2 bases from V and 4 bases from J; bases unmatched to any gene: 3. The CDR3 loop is CASSLTGLAGYEQYF. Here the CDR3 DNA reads TGTGCCAGCAGTTTAACGGGACTAGCGGGTTACGAGCAGTACTTC.

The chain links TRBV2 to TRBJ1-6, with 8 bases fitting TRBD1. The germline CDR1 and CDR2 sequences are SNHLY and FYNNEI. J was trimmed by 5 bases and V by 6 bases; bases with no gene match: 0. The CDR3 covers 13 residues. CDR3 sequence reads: CASRTGDNSPLHF. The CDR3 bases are TGTGCCAGCAGGACAGGGGATAATTCACCCCTCCACTTT.

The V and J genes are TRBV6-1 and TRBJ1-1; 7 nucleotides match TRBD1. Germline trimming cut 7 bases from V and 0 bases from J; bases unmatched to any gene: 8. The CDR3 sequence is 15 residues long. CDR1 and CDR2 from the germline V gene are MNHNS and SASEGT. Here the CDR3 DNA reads TGTGCCAGCAATTTAAAGGGACAGCTGAACACTGAAGCTTTCTTT. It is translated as CASNLKGQLNTEAFF.

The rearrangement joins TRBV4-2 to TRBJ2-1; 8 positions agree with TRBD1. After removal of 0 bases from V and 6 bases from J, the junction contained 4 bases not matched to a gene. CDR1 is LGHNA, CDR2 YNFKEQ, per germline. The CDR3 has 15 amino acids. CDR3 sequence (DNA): TGTGCCAGCAGCCAAGAAGGACAGGGCCTCAATGAGCAGTTCTTC. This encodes CASSQEGQGLNEQFF.

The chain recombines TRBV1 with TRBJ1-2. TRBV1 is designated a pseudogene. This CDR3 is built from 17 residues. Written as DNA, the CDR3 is TGCACCAGCAGCCAAGATGGCGGATCAACCGATATCTATGGCTACACCTTC. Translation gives CTSSQDGGSTDIYGYTF.

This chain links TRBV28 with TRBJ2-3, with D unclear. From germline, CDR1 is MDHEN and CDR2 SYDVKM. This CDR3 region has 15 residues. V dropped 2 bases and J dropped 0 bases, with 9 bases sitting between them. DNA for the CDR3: TGTGCCAGCAGTTTAGACTGGAGAAGCACAGATACGCAGTATTTT. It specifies CASSLDWRSTDTQYF. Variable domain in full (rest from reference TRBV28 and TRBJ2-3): DVKVTQSSRYLVKRTGEKVFLECVQDMDHENMFWYRQDPGLGLRLIYFSYDVKMKEKGDIPEGYSVSREKKERFSLILESASTNQTSMYLCASSLDWRSTDTQYFGPGTRLTVL.

In nucleotides, the CDR3 is TGTGCCAGTAAGCCCCTCGGGGACTATGGCTACACCTTC. Its protein is CASKPLGDYGYTF. The chain joins TRBV19 to TRBJ1-2; D gene ambiguous. The CDR3 loop spans 13 amino acids. CDR1 and CDR2 from the germline V gene are LNHDA and SQIVND (reference sequence). Trimming left V 7 bases short and J 3 bases short, with 12 bases between.

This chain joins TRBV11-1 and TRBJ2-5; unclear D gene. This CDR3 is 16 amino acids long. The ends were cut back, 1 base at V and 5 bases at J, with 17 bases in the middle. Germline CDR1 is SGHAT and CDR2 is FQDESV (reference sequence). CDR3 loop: CASSLGIRRSKETQYF. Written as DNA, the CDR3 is TGTGCCAGCAGCTTAGGAATAAGGAGAAGCAAGGAGACCCAGTACTTC.

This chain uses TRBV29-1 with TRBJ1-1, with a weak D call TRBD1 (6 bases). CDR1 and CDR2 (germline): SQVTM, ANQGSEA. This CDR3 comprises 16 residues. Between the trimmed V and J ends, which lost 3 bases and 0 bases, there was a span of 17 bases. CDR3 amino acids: CSVDKVTGHMNTEAFF. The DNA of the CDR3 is TGCAGCGTTGATAAGGTTACGGGACACATGAACACTGAAGCTTTCTTT. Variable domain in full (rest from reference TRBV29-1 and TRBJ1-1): SAVISQKPSRDICQRGTSLTIQCQVDSQVTMMFWYRQQPGQSLTLIATANQGSEATYESGFVIDKFPISRPNLTFSTLTVSNMSPEDSSIYLCSVDKVTGHMNTEAFFGQGTRLTVV.

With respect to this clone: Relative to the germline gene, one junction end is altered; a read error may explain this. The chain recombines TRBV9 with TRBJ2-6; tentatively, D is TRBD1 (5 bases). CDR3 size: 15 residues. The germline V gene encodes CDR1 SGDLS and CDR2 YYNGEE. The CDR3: CASSVAGSGANGLTF. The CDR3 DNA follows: TGTGCCAGCAGCGTAGCAGGCTCTGGGGCCAACGGCCTGACTTTC.

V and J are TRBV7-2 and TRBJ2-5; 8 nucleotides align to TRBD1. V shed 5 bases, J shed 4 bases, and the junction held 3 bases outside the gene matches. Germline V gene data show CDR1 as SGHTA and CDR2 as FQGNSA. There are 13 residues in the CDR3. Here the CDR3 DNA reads TGTGCCAGCAGCCAAGGACAGGGAGAGACCCAGTACTTC. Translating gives CASSQGQGETQYF.

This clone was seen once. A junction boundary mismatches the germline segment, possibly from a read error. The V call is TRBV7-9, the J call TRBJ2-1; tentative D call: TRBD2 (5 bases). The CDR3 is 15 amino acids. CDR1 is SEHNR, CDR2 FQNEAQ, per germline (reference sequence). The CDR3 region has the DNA TGTTCCAGCAGCTTAAAGGGAGTGGCCTACAATGAGCAGTTCTTC. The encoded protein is CSSSLKGVAYNEQFF.

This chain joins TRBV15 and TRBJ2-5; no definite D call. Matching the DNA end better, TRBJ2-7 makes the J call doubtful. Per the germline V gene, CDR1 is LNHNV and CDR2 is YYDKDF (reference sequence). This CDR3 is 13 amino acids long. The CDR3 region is CATSTEHSYEQYF. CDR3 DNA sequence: TGTGCCACCAGCACAGAGCACAGCTACGAGCAGTACTTC.